This is a list of T cell receptor beta chains from one sample in a study of neoadjuvant anti-PD-1 for oral cavity cancer. Method: immunoSEQ multiplex PCR; TCRdb's copy keeps in-frame clones and lacks some. The data show about 16,000 clones, with less than 80% seen just once and 2% to 3% held by the top ten. The sequences come from PBMCs, collected before nivolumab (anti-PD-1) treatment. The receptors come from a person aged 40 to 85 with oral cavity squamous cell carcinoma. The CDR3 runs from the conserved cysteine through the conserved F or W. The D gene is left open where the match is weak. A row's size may be missing; if present it is once, few, many or a size class.

TRBD2	NA	16	TRBJ2-7	TRBV7-9	CASSPGTSGSSYEQYF	TGTGCCAGCAGCCCCGGGACTAGCGGGAGCTCCTACGAGCAGTACTTC
NA	few	15	TRBJ1-1	TRBV11-2	CASSFNQGGGTEAFF	TGTGCCAGCAGCTTTAATCAGGGTGGGGGCACTGAAGCTTTCTTT
NA	few	14	TRBJ2-5	TRBV5-1	CASSQTASGETQYF	TGCGCCAGCAGCCAAACAGCCTCCGGGGAGACCCAGTACTTC
TRBD1	NA	15	TRBJ1-2	TRBV9	CASSVGTGTGDGYTF	TGTGCCAGCAGCGTCGGAACCGGGACAGGGGATGGCTACACCTTC
TRBD1	NA	13	TRBJ2-1	TRBV29-1	CSSGQGHYNEQFF	TGCAGCTCCGGACAGGGTCACTACAATGAGCAGTTCTTC
NA	NA	11	TRBJ2-1	TRBV30	CAWSVANEQFF	TGTGCCTGGAGTGTCGCCAATGAGCAGTTCTTC
NA	NA	13	TRBJ1-2	TRBV6-6	CASNSDGNYGYTF	TGTGCCAGCAATTCGGACGGGAACTATGGCTACACCTTC
TRBD1	NA	14	TRBJ2-7	TRBV10-3	CAIRGQGSAYEQYF	TGTGCCATCAGGGGACAGGGATCCGCCTACGAGCAGTACTTC
NA	NA	14	TRBJ2-3	TRBV5-1	CASSLGQNTDTQYF	TGCGCCAGCAGCTTGGGACAGAACACAGATACGCAGTATTTT
TRBD2	NA	15	TRBJ2-3	TRBV2	CASGTIAGGPDTQYF	TGTGCCAGCGGGACTATAGCGGGAGGGCCAGATACGCAGTATTTT
TRBD1	NA	16	TRBJ2-7	TRBV5-5	CASSLGQGVISYEQYF	TGTGCCAGCAGCTTGGGACAGGGGGTGATCTCCTACGAGCAGTACTTC
NA	once	16	TRBJ2-2	TRBV5-6	CASSLLSVVNTGELFF	TGTGCCAGCAGCTTGCTTTCGGTAGTTAACACCGGGGAGCTGTTTTTT
NA	NA	15	TRBJ1-1	TRBV5-6	CASSLLTSLWTEAFF	TGTGCCAGCAGCTTGCTGACTAGCCTGTGGACTGAAGCTTTCTTT
NA	NA	13	TRBJ2-4	TRBV9	CASSPPRENIQYF	TGTGCCAGCAGCCCCCCTCGGGAGAACATTCAGTACTTC
NA	few	11	TRBJ2-1	TRBV20-1	CSARSRNEQFF	TGCAGTGCTAGGTCACGGAATGAGCAGTTCTTC
TRBD1	NA	16	TRBJ1-1	TRBV30	CAWSPIRDRGGTEAFF	TGTGCCTGGAGTCCTATCCGGGACAGGGGAGGCACTGAAGCTTTCTTT
NA	NA	15	TRBJ2-3	TRBV6-5	CASSPEGFRTDTQYF	TGTGCCAGCAGCCCCGAGGGGTTCCGCACAGATACGCAGTATTTT
TRBD2	few	16	TRBJ2-3	TRBV2	CASSATGASGIYTQYF	TGTGCCAGCAGTGCGACTGGAGCTAGCGGGATATATACGCAGTATTTT
NA	NA	13	TRBJ2-6	TRBV10-3	CATQPSGANVLTF	TGTGCCACTCAACCCTCTGGGGCCAACGTCCTGACTTTC
NA	few	15	TRBJ2-2	TRBV10-2	CASSGPFANTGELFF	TGCGCCAGCAGTGGACCGTTCGCGAACACCGGGGAGCTGTTTTTT
NA	few	14	TRBJ2-7	TRBV5-1	CASKTGASGDEQYF	TGCGCCAGCAAAACAGGGGCTAGCGGTGACGAGCAGTACTTC
TRBD2	NA	16	TRBJ2-3	TRBV10-2	CASIPDRTSGSAAQYF	TGCGCCAGCATCCCAGACCGGACTAGCGGGAGTGCTGCGCAGTATTTT
NA	NA	11	TRBJ2-1	TRBV6-1	CAIRTINEQFF	TGTGCCATCCGGACAATCAATGAGCAGTTCTTC
NA	NA	15	TRBJ2-2	TRBV5-4	CASSLGSGLTGELFF	TGTGCCAGCAGCTTGGGTTCGGGTTTAACCGGGGAGCTGTTTTTT
NA	NA	19	TRBJ2-7	TRBV4-1	CASSQAPRHTRNYTYEQYF	TGCGCCAGCAGCCAAGCCCCTCGGCACACACGAAACTATACCTACGAGCAGTACTTC
NA	NA	14	TRBJ2-7	TRBV13	CASSLGGGGYEQYF	TGTGCCAGCAGCTTAGGTGGGGGCGGCTACGAGCAGTACTTC
TRBD1	NA	14	TRBJ1-2	TRBV6-1	CASRAGTGNYGYTF	TGTGCCAGCAGGGCCGGGACAGGGAACTATGGCTACACCTTC
TRBD1	NA	15	TRBJ1-1	TRBV5-6	CASSDRERRTTEAFF	TGTGCCAGCAGCGACAGGGAGAGGAGAACAACTGAAGCTTTCTTT
TRBD1	NA	15	TRBJ1-5	TRBV19	CASSTTGISNQPQHF	TGTGCCAGTAGTACGACAGGGATTAGCAATCAGCCCCAGCATTTT
TRBD2	NA	14	TRBJ2-7	TRBV6-6	CASTAPGLVNEQYF	TGTGCCAGCACCGCACCCGGACTAGTAAACGAGCAGTACTTC
TRBD1	NA	19	TRBJ2-3	TRBV13	CASSRDPGQGGTSTDTQYF	TGTGCCAGCAGCCGGGACCCGGGACAGGGAGGGACTAGCACAGATACGCAGTATTTT
NA	few	12	TRBJ1-1	TRBV5-1	CASSSGMGEAFF	TGCGCCAGCAGTTCTGGGATGGGTGAAGCTTTCTTT
NA	few	13	TRBJ1-1	TRBV11-3	CASSLEENTEAFF	TGTGCCAGCAGCTTAGAGGAGAACACTGAAGCTTTCTTT
NA	NA	15	TRBJ2-2	TRBV6-5	CASSSGETTGGELFF	TGTGCCAGCAGTTCCGGGGAAACCACCGGCGGGGAGCTGTTTTTT
NA	NA	14	TRBJ2-7	TRBV27	CASSSLRDGYEQYF	TGTGCCAGCAGTTCCCTCCGGGACGGCTACGAGCAGTACTTC
TRBD2	NA	13	TRBJ2-6	TRBV30	CAWGLAGANVLTF	TGTGCCTGGGGACTAGCTGGGGCCAACGTCCTGACTTTC
NA	NA	15	TRBJ1-2	TRBV7-9	CASSLAGGSNYGYTF	TGTGCCAGCAGCTTAGCCGGGGGTTCCAACTATGGCTACACCTTC
TRBD2	NA	13	TRBJ2-7	TRBV7-9	CAEEASGNYEQYF	TGTGCCGAAGAGGCTAGCGGTAATTACGAGCAGTACTTC
TRBD2	once	16	TRBJ2-3	TRBV19	CASRDRAGGITDTQYF	TGTGCCAGTAGAGATAGAGCGGGAGGCATAACAGATACGCAGTATTTT
NA	NA	13	TRBJ1-1	TRBV2	CASSGDTNTEAFF	TGTGCCAGCAGCGGGGACACCAACACTGAAGCTTTCTTT
NA	NA	14	TRBJ2-7	TRBV25-1	CASSEGGAFYEQYF	TGTGCCAGCAGTGAAGGGGGCGCTTTCTACGAGCAGTACTTC
NA	NA	15	TRBJ2-7	TRBV10-3	CAISATGTSHGEQYF	TGTGCCATCAGTGCCACCGGGACAAGTCATGGCGAGCAGTACTTC
TRBD1	NA	15	TRBJ2-7	TRBV6-6	CASTASLGGFYEQYF	TGTGCCAGCACCGCCTCACTAGGGGGCTTCTACGAGCAGTACTTC
NA	NA	15	TRBJ2-1	TRBV6-1	CASSVVAGEQDEQFF	TGTGCCAGCAGTGTAGTAGCAGGGGAGCAAGATGAGCAGTTCTTC
TRBD2	NA	15	TRBJ2-7	TRBV11-2	CASSRQLAGFYEQYF	TGTGCCAGCAGTCGCCAACTAGCGGGATTCTACGAGCAGTACTTC
NA	NA	12	TRBJ2-7	TRBV30	CAWSVLASEQYF	TGTGCCTGGAGTGTACTTGCCTCCGAGCAGTACTTC
NA	few	13	TRBJ1-2	TRBV28	CASSSPSGPGYTF	TGTGCCAGCAGTTCTCCTTCGGGACCCGGCTACACCTTC
TRBD1	once	14	TRBJ1-1	TRBV27	CASSFGQVNTEAFF	TGTGCCAGCAGTTTCGGACAGGTGAACACTGAAGCTTTCTTT
NA	few	13	TRBJ2-5	TRBV7-3	CASAETPQETQYF	TGTGCCAGCGCCGAGACACCACAAGAGACCCAGTACTTC
NA	NA	13	TRBJ2-7	TRBV5-4	CASSFGRTYEQYF	TGTGCCAGCAGCTTCGGCCGCACCTACGAGCAGTACTTC